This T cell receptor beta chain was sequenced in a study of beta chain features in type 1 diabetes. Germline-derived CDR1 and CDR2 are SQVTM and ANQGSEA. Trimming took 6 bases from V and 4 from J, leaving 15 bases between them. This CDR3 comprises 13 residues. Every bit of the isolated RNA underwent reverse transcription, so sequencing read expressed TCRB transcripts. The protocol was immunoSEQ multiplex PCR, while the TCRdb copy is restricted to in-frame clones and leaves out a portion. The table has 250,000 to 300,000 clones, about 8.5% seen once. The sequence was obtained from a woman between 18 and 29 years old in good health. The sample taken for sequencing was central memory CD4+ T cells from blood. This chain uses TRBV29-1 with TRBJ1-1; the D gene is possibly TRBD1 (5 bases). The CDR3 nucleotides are TGCAGCGTCGAGGTGCTTGGGGGCACTGAAGCTTTCTTT. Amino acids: CSVEVLGGTEAFF.